A selection of T cell receptor beta chains follows, all from one sample in a study of blood T cell repertoires in COVID-19. Clones were read by immunoSEQ multiplex PCR, and TCRdb kept only the in-frame ones, dropping some. The data show almost 35,000 clones, with 70% to 80% seen just once and 31% held by the top ten. Material for sequencing was peripheral blood. Every receptor here comes from an elderly man with acute or convalescent COVID-19. CDR3s include the opening cysteine and the closing phenylalanine or tryptophan. The order of the fields is clone size, D gene, J gene, V gene, CDR3 protein, CDR3 DNA. The D gene is left open where the match is weak. The size entry is marked missing in some rows and otherwise reads once, few, many or a size class.

size: .; D: TRBD1; J: TRBJ2-1; V: TRBV11-2; CDR3: CASSPRDSKITYNEQFF; DNA: TGTGCCAGCAGCCCAAGGGACAGCAAAATTACCTACAATGAGCAGTTCTTC
size: few; D: .; J: TRBJ1-5; V: TRBV28; CDR3: CASGGRSNQPQHF; DNA: TGTGCCAGCGGGGGCAGAAGCAATCAGCCCCAGCATTTT
size: .; D: .; J: TRBJ2-3; V: TRBV28; CDR3: CASSLERDTQYF; DNA: TGTGCCAGCAGTTTAGAGAGGGATACGCAGTATTTT
size: .; D: .; J: TRBJ2-5; V: TRBV5-4; CDR3: CASSADRGGKTQYF; DNA: TGTGCCAGCAGCGCCGACAGGGGAGGGAAGACCCAGTACTTC
size: .; D: .; J: TRBJ2-7; V: TRBV30; CDR3: CAWNIGLYEQYF; DNA: TGTGCCTGGAATATTGGACTCTACGAGCAGTACTTC
size: .; D: .; J: TRBJ1-1; V: TRBV5-1; CDR3: CASSPGTGNTEAFF; DNA: TGCGCCAGCAGTCCGGGTACAGGGAACACTGAAGCTTTCTTT
size: .; D: .; J: TRBJ2-7; V: TRBV7-9; CDR3: CASSSNTGSYEQYF; DNA: TGTGCCAGCAGCTCAAACACAGGGTCGTACGAGCAGTACTTC
size: few; D: .; J: TRBJ1-2; V: TRBV19; CDR3: CASEHYGYTF; DNA: TGTGCCAGCGAGCACTATGGCTACACCTTC
size: few; D: .; J: TRBJ2-3; V: TRBV29-1; CDR3: CSVERSTDTQYF; DNA: TGCAGCGTTGAACGTAGCACAGATACGCAGTATTTT
size: .; D: TRBD2; J: TRBJ2-7; V: TRBV30; CDR3: CAWSVPGLAGGGEEQYF; DNA: TGTGCCTGGAGTGTACCGGGACTAGCGGGAGGGGGGGAAGAGCAGTACTTC
size: .; D: .; J: TRBJ1-1; V: TRBV6-5; CDR3: CASSSPGSPMNTEAFF; DNA: TGTGCCAGCAGTTCGCCGGGTTCGCCCATGAACACTGAAGCTTTCTTT
size: few; D: .; J: TRBJ2-7; V: TRBV6-5; CDR3: CASGAYEQYF; DNA: TGTGCCAGCGGAGCATACGAGCAGTACTTC
size: medium-sized; D: TRBD2; J: TRBJ2-1; V: TRBV6-2/TRBV6-3; CDR3: CASSYLRAGGSRNEQFF; DNA: TGTGCCAGCAGTTACCTTAGAGCGGGGGGATCTAGAAATGAGCAGTTCTTC
size: .; D: TRBD1; J: TRBJ1-2; V: TRBV28; CDR3: CATQRGDRVSYGYTF; DNA: TGTGCCACCCAAAGGGGGGACAGGGTTTCCTATGGCTACACCTTC
size: few; D: TRBD1; J: TRBJ2-7; V: TRBV9; CDR3: CASSVDPGTAYEQYF; DNA: TGTGCCAGCAGCGTAGACCCCGGGACAGCCTACGAGCAGTACTTC
size: once; D: .; J: TRBJ2-7; V: TRBV3-1/TRBV3-2; CDR3: CASSQGGSQQYF; DNA: TGTGCCAGCAGCCAAGGAGGCTCGCAGCAGTACTTC
size: few; D: TRBD1; J: TRBJ1-1; V: TRBV18; CDR3: CASSPSPGTGRNTEAFF; DNA: TGTGCCAGCTCACCCAGTCCCGGGACAGGGCGGAACACTGAAGCTTTCTTT
size: .; D: TRBD1; J: TRBJ2-3; V: TRBV10-3; CDR3: CAISAQGARGTDTQYF; DNA: TGTGCCATCAGCGCCCAGGGGGCTCGGGGCACAGATACGCAGTATTTT
size: .; D: .; J: TRBJ2-5; V: TRBV19; CDR3: CASRRDSQETQYF; DNA: TGTGCCAGTAGGCGGGACAGTCAAGAGACCCAGTACTTC
size: .; D: .; J: TRBJ1-5; V: TRBV10-3; CDR3: CATRTASNQPQHF; DNA: TGTGCCACGAGGACAGCCAGCAATCAGCCCCAGCATTTT
size: .; D: TRBD1; J: TRBJ2-4; V: TRBV13; CDR3: CASTSRTGANIQYF; DNA: TGTGCCAGCACCTCCCGGACAGGGGCGAACATTCAGTACTTC
size: .; D: .; J: TRBJ1-5; V: TRBV7-2; CDR3: CASSLIGRANQPQHF; DNA: TGTGCCAGCAGCTTAATAGGCAGGGCCAATCAGCCCCAGCATTTT
size: .; D: TRBD1; J: TRBJ2-5; V: TRBV4-1; CDR3: CASSQRGTGREETQYF; DNA: TGCGCCAGCAGCCAGCGGGGGACAGGGAGGGAAGAGACCCAGTACTTC
size: .; D: TRBD1; J: TRBJ2-7; V: TRBV30; CDR3: CAWHGTGRKNEQYF; DNA: TGTGCCTGGCACGGGACAGGTAGGAAAAACGAGCAGTACTTC
size: few; D: TRBD1; J: TRBJ2-1; V: TRBV11-3; CDR3: CASSFAGTGTEQFF; DNA: TGTGCCAGCAGCTTCGCCGGGACAGGGACTGAGCAGTTCTTC
size: .; D: .; J: TRBJ2-7; V: TRBV7-2; CDR3: CASSFQGLREDEQYF; DNA: TGTGCCAGCAGCTTTCAGGGGTTAAGGGAAGACGAGCAGTACTTC
size: .; D: TRBD2; J: TRBJ2-3; V: TRBV4-1; CDR3: CASSQSTSGVGTQYF; DNA: TGCGCCAGCAGCCAGTCGACTAGCGGGGTGGGTACGCAGTATTTT
size: .; D: .; J: TRBJ2-7; V: TRBV27; CDR3: CASRTGTSYEQYF; DNA: TGTGCCAGCCGTACAGGGACGAGCTACGAGCAGTACTTC
size: .; D: TRBD1; J: TRBJ2-2; V: TRBV9; CDR3: CASSVETGWNTGELFF; DNA: TGTGCCAGCAGCGTAGAGACAGGGTGGAACACCGGGGAGCTGTTTTTT
size: .; D: .; J: TRBJ1-3; V: TRBV7-2; CDR3: CASSLRAGNTIYF; DNA: TGTGCCAGCAGCTTGAGGGCTGGAAACACCATATATTTT
size: once; D: TRBD1; J: TRBJ1-4; V: TRBV5-1; CDR3: CASSPLPGTANEKLFF; DNA: TGCGCCAGCAGCCCTCTACCCGGGACAGCCAATGAAAAACTGTTTTTT
size: .; D: .; J: TRBJ2-7; V: TRBV6-2/TRBV6-3; CDR3: CASSSLDGGTYEQYF; DNA: TGTGCCAGCAGTTCCTTGGACGGGGGTACCTACGAGCAGTACTTC
size: .; D: .; J: TRBJ2-7; V: TRBV24-1; CDR3: CATSDFSEQYF; DNA: TGTGCCACCAGTGATTTTAGCGAGCAGTACTTC
size: .; D: TRBD2; J: TRBJ2-1; V: TRBV7-9; CDR3: CASIKYGRESSYNEQFF; DNA: TGTGCCAGCATAAAGTACGGGAGGGAGAGCTCCTACAATGAGCAGTTCTTC
size: .; D: .; J: TRBJ1-3; V: TRBV20-1; CDR3: CSASKGQGQGGNTIYF; DNA: TGCAGTGCTAGTAAAGGGCAGGGGCAGGGGGGAAACACCATATATTTT
size: .; D: TRBD1; J: TRBJ2-2; V: TRBV7-9; CDR3: CASSYDRGLTGELFF; DNA: TGTGCCAGCAGCTACGACAGGGGGCTGACCGGGGAGCTGTTTTTT
size: few; D: .; J: TRBJ2-7; V: TRBV28; CDR3: CASSARQEASHEQYF; DNA: TGTGCCAGCAGTGCCAGACAGGAGGCCTCCCACGAGCAGTACTTC
size: .; D: .; J: TRBJ1-4; V: TRBV19; CDR3: CASSAPWGTNEKLFF; DNA: TGTGCCAGTAGTGCGCCGTGGGGGACAAATGAAAAACTGTTTTTT
size: once; D: .; J: TRBJ2-7; V: TRBV6-5; CDR3: CASSYSHPGISYEQYF; DNA: TGTGCCAGCAGTTACTCCCATCCGGGGATCTCCTACGAGCAGTACTTC
size: .; D: .; J: TRBJ1-5; V: TRBV27; CDR3: CASSPTRGIQPQHF; DNA: TGTGCCAGCAGTCCAACGAGAGGAATCCAGCCCCAGCATTTT
size: few; D: .; J: TRBJ1-1; V: TRBV5-1; CDR3: CASSPGGGSRGTEAFF; DNA: TGCGCCAGCAGCCCTGGTGGGGGGAGCCGAGGCACTGAAGCTTTCTTT
size: .; D: TRBD2; J: TRBJ2-7; V: TRBV3-1/TRBV3-2; CDR3: CASSQGPVTSGGTYEQYF; DNA: TGTGCCAGCAGCCAAGGACCCGTTACTAGCGGGGGAACCTACGAGCAGTACTTC
size: many; D: .; J: TRBJ1-3; V: TRBV11-2; CDR3: CASSADSFSGNTIYF; DNA: TGTGCCAGCAGCGCAGACAGTTTCTCTGGAAACACCATATATTTT
size: .; D: .; J: TRBJ2-7; V: TRBV5-1; CDR3: CASSLSPKFQGLLYEQYF; DNA: TGCGCCAGCAGCTTGTCCCCGAAATTTCAGGGACTTCTCTACGAGCAGTACTTC
size: .; D: TRBD1; J: TRBJ1-2; V: TRBV5-5; CDR3: CASSQPGQGIDYTF; DNA: TGTGCCAGCAGCCAACCGGGACAGGGGATCGACTACACCTTC
size: .; D: .; J: TRBJ1-1; V: TRBV5-4; CDR3: CASSLMGGEAFF; DNA: TGTGCCAGCAGCTTAATGGGGGGGGAAGCTTTCTTT
size: .; D: .; J: TRBJ2-5; V: TRBV11-2; CDR3: CASSLNGETQYF; DNA: TGTGCCAGCAGCTTAAACGGGGAGACCCAGTACTTC
size: once; D: TRBD1; J: TRBJ2-7; V: TRBV28; CDR3: CASSYELGQGGYEQYF; DNA: TGTGCCAGCAGTTACGAACTGGGACAGGGAGGCTACGAGCAGTACTTC
size: once; D: .; J: TRBJ1-1; V: TRBV5-3; CDR3: CARSLGDGGGAFF; DNA: TGTGCCAGAAGCTTGGGGGACGGCGGGGGAGCTTTCTTT
size: .; D: TRBD2; J: TRBJ2-3; V: TRBV7-2; CDR3: CASSVTSGVTDTQYF; DNA: TGTGCCAGCAGCGTTACTAGCGGCGTGACAGATACGCAGTATTTT
size: .; D: TRBD2; J: TRBJ2-7; V: TRBV7-3; CDR3: CASSQRLAGATEQYF; DNA: TGTGCCAGCAGCCAAAGACTAGCGGGAGCGACCGAGCAGTACTTC
size: .; D: TRBD2; J: TRBJ2-7; V: TRBV2; CDR3: CASRTSGYEQYF; DNA: TGTGCCAGCAGGACTAGCGGCTACGAGCAGTACTTC
size: few; D: TRBD2; J: TRBJ2-5; V: TRBV7-3; CDR3: CASSPELRGGKETQYF; DNA: TGTGCCAGCAGCCCCGAACTTCGGGGGGGCAAGGAGACCCAGTACTTC
size: .; D: TRBD2; J: TRBJ2-3; V: TRBV27; CDR3: CASSFGGTGDRTQYF; DNA: TGTGCCAGCAGTTTCGGGGGGACGGGGGATCGTACGCAGTATTTT
size: .; D: .; J: TRBJ2-5; V: TRBV9; CDR3: CASSVLGGQETQYF; DNA: TGTGCCAGCAGCGTTCTCGGCGGCCAAGAGACCCAGTACTTC